This entry features one T cell receptor (beta chain) sequence. What it recognizes is unknown. V lost 3 bases and J lost 1; bases outside the gene matches: 6. Germline-derived CDR1 and CDR2 are GTSNPN and SVGIG (reference sequence). This CDR3 is built from 15 residues. The iRepertoire nested amplicon-rescue multiplex PCR amplified TCR alpha and beta CDR3s from RNA. One-step reverse transcription and amplification started from about 100-400 ng of tissue mRNA or PBMC total RNA. TCRdb called the multiplex PCR reads again in MiXCR, with one record for every CDR3 protein. Of tens of thousands of distinct CDR3 sequences detected, about 25% appear once; the ten largest clones hold around 7%. The data are from a study of glioma-infiltrating T cells. Findings of the study overall: Above-expected tissue-blood divergence occurred in all gliomas, most in low-grade ones. Only very few CDR3 sequences appeared in both tissue and blood.

The sequence was obtained from a human donor with low-grade glioma or glioblastoma, undergoing nonglioma brain surgery, or in good health (not recorded which). The sample comprised glioma tissue, nonneoplastic brain tissue, or PBMCs (not recorded which). The chain has TRBV30 and TRBJ1-5; 7 positions agree with TRBD1. CDR3 sequence reads: CAWSSGGRSNQPQHF. CDR3 sequence (DNA): TGTGCCTGGAGCTCAGGGGGTCGGAGCAATCAGCCCCAGCATTTT.